The 15 T cell receptor beta chains below were found in one sample sequenced in a study of blood T cell repertoires in COVID-19. Only in-frame clones appear in the TCRdb table, and some are missing; sequencing was by immunoSEQ multiplex PCR. The data hold some 95,000 clones, with roughly nine tenths observed a single time. Sequencing input: peripheral blood. The receptors come from a human donor with active COVID-19. The donor label of this sample is uncertain.

This chain links TRBV3-1 (or the pseudogene TRBV3-2) with TRBJ2-3; the D is unclear. Per germline, CDR1 LGHDT and CDR2 YNNKEL (reference sequence). The CDR3 loop spans 16 amino acids. V was cut by 4 bases and J by 1 base, with 15 bases left in between. This CDR3 is CASSLRLGIGTDTQYF. The CDR3 bases are TGTGCCAGCAGCCTGCGCCTAGGAATTGGCACAGATACGCAGTATTTT.

This clone was detected only once. This chain connects TRBV7-7 to TRBJ2-5; TRBD2 aligns across 8 bases. CDR3 length: 13 amino acids. V dropped 3 bases and J dropped 3; count of bases not matched to a gene: 0. Germline CDR1 is SSHAT and CDR2 is FNYEAQ (reference sequence). CDR3 DNA: TGTGCCAGCAGCTTCGGGGGGGAAGAGACCCAGTACTTC. Amino acid sequence: CASSFGGEETQYF. Using reference TRBV7-7 and TRBJ2-5 for the parts outside the CDR3, the full variable domain is GAGVSQSPRYKVTKRGQDVTLRCDPISSHATLYWYQQALGQGPEFLTYFNYEAQPDKSGLPSDRFSAERPEGSISTLTIQRTEQRDSAMYRCASSFGGEETQYFGPGTRLLVL.

The chain recombines TRBV6-1 with TRBJ1-5, with a tentative D call TRBD1 (6 bases). Germline values: CDR1 MNHNS, CDR2 SASEGT. The CDR3 spans 17 residues. Trimming took 4 bases from V and 0 from J, leaving 16 bases between them. CDR3 region: CASSVVSQGNSNQPQHF. The DNA of the CDR3 is TGTGCCAGCAGTGTAGTAAGCCAGGGGAATAGCAATCAGCCCCAGCATTTT.

The chain uses TRBV10-3 and TRBJ2-7; the match to TRBD1 covers 12 bases. Germline CDR1 and CDR2: ENHRY and SYGVKD. The CDR3 covers 21 residues. V gave up 0 bases and J gave up 3 bases; unmatched junction bases: 18. The CDR3 is CAISESIYKGTGGRRHYEQYF. As DNA, the CDR3 is TGTGCCATCAGTGAGTCGATCTATAAGGGGACAGGGGGCAGGCGGCACTACGAGCAGTACTTC.

The V and J genes are TRBV4-2 and TRBJ2-2; D ambiguous. CDR1 LGHNA and CDR2 YNFKEQ come from the germline V gene. The CDR3 is 14 residues long. V was pared by 2 bases and J by 0 bases, with 4 bases between. The CDR3 protein is CASSQQANTGELFF. CDR3 nucleotide sequence: TGTGCCAGCAGCCAACAGGCGAACACCGGGGAGCTGTTTTTT.

This chain links TRBV4-2 with TRBJ2-2; D remains ambiguous. This CDR3 comprises 15 residues. Germline lookup yields CDR1 LGHNA and CDR2 YNFKEQ. V was trimmed by 0 bases and J by 6 bases, leaving 11 bases between them. CDR3: CASSQDPGLAGELFF. CDR3 nucleotides: TGTGCCAGCAGCCAAGATCCCGGGTTGGCCGGGGAGCTGTTTTTT.

Here the CDR3 DNA reads TGTGCCAGCAGCTCACAGGGGTATAGCAATCAGCCCCAGCATTTT. Its translation: CASSSQGYSNQPQHF. The V gene is TRBV7-2, the J gene TRBJ1-5; 7 nucleotides align to TRBD1. Germline trimming cut 4 bases from V and 0 bases from J; bases unmatched to any gene: 3. CDR3 length: 15 amino acids. Per germline, CDR1 SGHTA and CDR2 FQGNSA.

The chain joins TRBV3-1 (or the pseudogene TRBV3-2) to TRBJ2-3, with 9 bases fitting TRBD1. The V and J ends lost 1 base and 1 base, in that order; junction bases with no gene match: 3. This CDR3 has 16 amino acids. Looked up from germline, CDR1 is LGHDT and CDR2 is YNNKEL (reference sequence). DNA of the CDR3: TGTGCCAGCAGCCAAGCGGACAGGGGTGGCACAGATACGCAGTATTTT. Amino acid sequence: CASSQADRGGTDTQYF.

The CDR3 here is CASSFSRGEKLFF. The CDR3 DNA sequence: TGTGCCAGCAGTTTTTCTCGGGGGGAAAAACTGTTTTTT. The rearrangement joins TRBV27 to TRBJ1-4; D is perhaps TRBD1 (5 bases). CDR3 length equals 13 residues. V was clipped by 3 bases and J by 8 bases, with 10 bases between them. Germline lookup yields CDR1 MNHEY and CDR2 SMNVEV (reference sequence).

The rearrangement joins TRBV28 to TRBJ2-7; D gene ambiguous. V lost 3 bases and J 2 bases, leaving 11 bases between the germline ends. Germline loops: CDR1 MDHEN, CDR2 SYDVKM. This CDR3 is built from 14 residues. This CDR3 reads CASSLSNSPYEQYF. For the CDR3, the DNA is TGTGCCAGCAGTTTGTCGAACAGCCCCTACGAGCAGTACTTC.

This clone was seen a single time. The rearrangement joins TRBV9 to TRBJ1-4; a possible D gene is TRBD1 (6 bases). This CDR3 contains 15 residues. Per the germline V gene, CDR1 is SGDLS and CDR2 is YYNGEE. V was pared by 5 bases and J by 6 bases, with 17 bases between. CDR3 in DNA: TGTGCCAGCAGTCAGAGGGGGACCAGGGATGAAAAACTGTTTTTT. Its protein product is CASSQRGTRDEKLFF.

A single count supports this clone. The V gene is TRBV4-2, the J gene TRBJ1-2; 7 nucleotides align to TRBD1. V gave up 3 bases and J gave up 2 bases; unmatched junction bases: 9. Germline lookup yields CDR1 LGHNA and CDR2 YNFKEQ. The CDR3 totals 16 residues. The CDR3 sequence: CASSQVLGDRNYGYTF. In DNA form, the CDR3 reads TGTGCCAGCAGCCAGGTACTGGGGGACAGAAACTATGGCTACACCTTC.

The chain links TRBV20-1 to TRBJ1-1; D is uncertain. The CDR3 runs 11 residues. Trimming removed 5 bases from V and 2 bases from J, with 6 bases in between. The germline V gene has CDR1 DFQATT and CDR2 SNEGSKA (reference sequence). CDR3 region: CSASGNTEAFF. The CDR3 nucleotides are TGCAGTGCTTCGGGTAACACTGAAGCTTTCTTT.

The chain uses TRBV28 and TRBJ2-5, with 9 bases fitting TRBD1. CDR3 length: 13 amino acids. CDR1 is MDHEN, CDR2 SYDVKM, per germline. J lost 11 bases, V lost 4 bases, and 8 bases had no gene match. The CDR3 DNA reads as TGTGCCAGCAGTTCCACCCGGGACAGGGTTCAGTACTTC. Translated: CASSSTRDRVQYF.

CDR3 DNA sequence: TGTGCCAGCAGCCAAGGGAGTAGGTCGGGTGAAGCTTTCTTT. Its translation: CASSQGSRSGEAFF. The chain has TRBV3-1 (or the pseudogene TRBV3-2) and TRBJ1-1, with D hard to call. The germline V and J ends were trimmed by 1 base and 7 bases, with 13 bases remaining between them. CDR1 is LGHDT and CDR2 is YNNKEL in the germline V gene (reference sequence). This CDR3 has 14 amino acids.